Following are 14 T cell receptor beta chains from one sample sequenced in a study of blood T cells in healthy people across ages. With a J-beta primer mix and a sample-barcoded 5' primer, a second PCR ran about 6 to 11 cycles. Via MiXCR, TCRdb re-called the 5' RACE reads, giving one row per CDR3 protein. The sample contains over 700,000 distinct CDR3 sequences, roughly 50% of which appear only once. Sequenced input: blood. Receptor source: an elderly man in good health.

This chain joins TRBV10-3 and TRBJ2-1; D is possibly TRBD1 (5 bases). V was pared by 7 bases and J by 1 base, with 8 bases between. The CDR3 extends over 13 amino acids. CDR1 and CDR2 (germline): ENHRY, SYGVKD. The CDR3: CAIKDTSYNEQFF. The CDR3 bases are TGTGCCATCAAGGACACATCCTACAATGAGCAGTTCTTC.

This clonotype was counted between two and nine times. The chain carries TRBV27 and TRBJ2-4, with TRBD1 as a possible D gene (5 bases). The assigned J gene may be wrong: the sequence end matches TRBJ2-7 better. Germline V gene lookup returns CDR1 MNHEY and CDR2 SMNVEV (reference sequence). This CDR3 has 11 residues. The CDR3 nucleotides are TGTGCCAGCTGTCAGGGTAACGAGCAGTACTTC. Amino acids: CASCQGNEQYF.

The gene calls are TRBV29-1 and TRBJ1-2; D uncertain. The V gene's germline CDR1 is SQVTM and CDR2 ANQGSEA. The V and J ends lost 7 bases and 2 bases respectively, with 8 bases between them. The length of the CDR3 is 11 residues. The CDR3 sequence: CSAASNYGYTF. CDR3 coding DNA: TGCAGCGCAGCGTCGAACTATGGCTACACCTTC.

This clonotype was recorded a few times. The CDR3 DNA reads as TGCAGCGTTTCCCGTAGCGGGAGGGAGCAAGAGACCCAGTACTTC. Translating it yields CSVSRSGREQETQYF. V usage is TRBV29-1 and J usage is TRBJ2-5; 11 nucleotides match TRBD2. Per the germline V gene, CDR1 is SQVTM and CDR2 is ANQGSEA. V trimming: 5 bases; J trimming: 2 bases; junction bases outside the gene matches: 7. The CDR3 is 15 amino acids.

The chain couples TRBV15 to TRBJ2-1; D might be TRBD1 (7 bases). The V and J ends lost 1 base and 8 bases respectively, with 15 bases between them. CDR1 is LNHNV and CDR2 is YYDKDF in the germline V gene (reference sequence). The CDR3 runs 15 residues. The CDR3 coding sequence is TGTGCCACCAGCAGAGTCCGACAGGGAGGTTATGAGCAGTTCTTC. The encoded protein is CATSRVRQGGYEQFF.

DNA of the CDR3: TGTGCCATCAGTACCGCTCCGGGAGAGCCAGGTAATGAGCAGTTCTTC. Amino acids: CAISTAPGEPGNEQFF. This chain connects TRBV10-3 to TRBJ2-1; tentative D call: TRBD2 (6 bases). The germline gives CDR1 ENHRY, CDR2 SYGVKD. The CDR3 sequence is 16 residues long. Trimming removed 5 bases from V and 7 bases from J, with 21 bases in between.

The chain combines TRBV6-1 with TRBJ1-6; D not resolved. Germline CDR1 and CDR2: MNHNS and SASEGT. Trimming pared 0 bases from V and 11 bases from J, leaving 11 bases between. The length of the CDR3 is 14 residues. The CDR3 DNA reads as TGTGCCAGCAGTGAAGCTTTGGGTACGCCACCCCTCCACTTT. Translation gives CASSEALGTPPLHF.

V is TRBV2 and J is TRBJ1-1; 10 bases line up with TRBD1. V dropped 7 bases and J dropped 1; count of bases not matched to a gene: 6. Germline-derived CDR1 and CDR2 are SNHLY and FYNNEI. CDR3 length equals 15 residues. The CDR3 sequence is CASTLRDRGNTEAFF. The CDR3 DNA sequence: TGTGCCAGCACCCTACGGGACAGGGGGAACACTGAAGCTTTCTTT. Full variable domain (outside the CDR3, taken from reference TRBV2 and TRBJ1-1): EPEVTQTPSHQVTQMGQEVILRCVPISNHLYFYWYRQILGQKVEFLVSFYNNEISEKSEIFDDQFSVERPDGSNFTLKIRSTKLEDSAMYFCASTLRDRGNTEAFFGQGTRLTVV.

The CDR3 DNA sequence: TGTGCCAGCAGCCTCCGGCCCCAGTATGGCTACACCTTC. Its translation is CASSLRPQYGYTF. The chain carries TRBV2 and TRBJ1-2; D unclear. Germline V gene sequence: CDR1 SNHLY, CDR2 FYNNEI. Trimming stripped 6 bases from V and 5 bases from J, with 13 bases between. The CDR3 spans 13 residues.

This chain links TRBV24-1 with TRBJ2-5; D gene uncertain. CDR3 length: 15 residues. The ends were cut back, 3 bases at V and 11 bases at J, with 21 bases in the middle. Germline V gives CDR1 KGHDR, CDR2 SFDVKD. The CDR3 DNA is TGTGCCACCAGTGATCCGCCTGGCTCCCACAATGAGCAGTACTTC. This codes for CATSDPPGSHNEQYF.

The V and J genes are TRBV7-2 and TRBJ2-2; no reliable D call. V was cut by 1 base and J by 1 base, with 7 bases left in between. Germline values: CDR1 SGHTA, CDR2 FQGNSA. The CDR3 contains 15 residues. CDR3 residues: CASSLDTRNTGELFF. The DNA of the CDR3 is TGTGCCAGCAGCTTAGACACAAGGAACACCGGGGAGCTGTTTTTT.

This chain connects TRBV2 to TRBJ2-1; TRBD2 might be the D (6 bases). Trimming cost V 7 bases and J 4 bases, with 14 bases left between them. Germline lookup yields CDR1 SNHLY and CDR2 FYNNEI. The CDR3 is 14 residues long. The CDR3 reads CASTVASVYNEQFF. Here the CDR3 DNA reads TGTGCCAGCACGGTGGCTAGCGTATACAATGAGCAGTTCTTC.

The rearrangement joins TRBV29-1 to TRBJ2-7; 7 positions agree with TRBD1. Germline V CDR1 and CDR2: SQVTM, ANQGSEA. Trimming removed 6 bases from V and 5 bases from J; junction bases left unmatched: 7. There are 12 residues in the CDR3. The CDR3 is CSVGTGVHEQYF. CDR3 coding DNA: TGCAGCGTAGGAACAGGGGTCCACGAGCAGTACTTC.

The rearrangement links TRBV9 to TRBJ1-1; D is ambiguous. From germline, CDR1 is SGDLS and CDR2 YYNGEE. Trimming removed 8 bases from V and 3 bases from J, with 17 bases in between. The CDR3 extends over 14 amino acids. The chain's CDR3 is CASTRGGRDTEAFF. The DNA of the CDR3 is TGTGCCAGTACCCGGGGAGGGCGGGACACTGAAGCTTTCTTT. Looking up the rest from reference TRBV9 and TRBJ1-1 gives the full variable domain: DSGVTQTPKHLITATGQRVTLRCSPRSGDLSVYWYQQSLDQGLQFLIQYYNGEERAKGNILERFSAQQFPDLHSELNLSSLELGDSALYFCASTRGGRDTEAFFGQGTRLTVV.